The 15 T cell receptor beta chains presented below share a single source sample, sequenced in a study of blood T cells in healthy people across ages. Using a J-beta primer mix together with a sample-barcoded 5' primer, a second PCR was run for about 6 to 12 cycles. TCRdb used MiXCR to reprocess the 5' RACE reads, holding one entry per CDR3 protein. This repertoire shows 630,000 or so distinct CDR3 sequences, about 30% found once; its top ten account for 15% to 18%. The sample was blood. The source is an elderly woman in good health.

This clonotype was counted ten times or more. V gene TRBV7-2 combines with J gene TRBJ2-7; TRBD1 agrees at 12 bases. V was clipped by 6 bases and J by 4 bases; unmatched bases: 7. The germline gives CDR1 SGHTA, CDR2 FQGNSA. The CDR3 is 15 amino acids. The CDR3 spells CASSLGTGGQYEQYF. Written as DNA, the CDR3 is TGTGCCAGCAGTCTCGGGACAGGGGGCCAGTACGAGCAGTACTTC.

On this clonotype itself: This may be a read error: a much more frequent sequence differs by one nucleotide. The rearrangement links TRBV27 to TRBJ2-1; D ambiguous. The CDR3 length is 13 residues. Per germline, CDR1 MNHEY and CDR2 SMNVEV (reference sequence). This chain's CDR3 is CASSWTSYNGQFF. In DNA, the CDR3 is TGTGCCAGCAGTTGGACCTCCTACAATGGGCAGTTCTTC.

This clonotype has at least ten counts. The chain uses TRBV10-3 and TRBJ2-7; D possibly matches TRBD1 or TRBD2 (5 bases each). CDR3 length equals 17 residues. V was pared by 0 bases and J by 0 bases, with 15 bases between. Looked up from germline, CDR1 is ENHRY and CDR2 is SYGVKD. CDR3 bases: TGTGCCATCAGTGAGTCGACTGGCAGGGACCTCTCCTACGAGCAGTACTTC. Translation: CAISESTGRDLSYEQYF.

The chain joins TRBV20-1 to TRBJ2-5; TRBD2 matches 8 bases. Germline trimming cut 6 bases from V and 5 bases from J; bases unmatched to any gene: 17. The CDR3 spans 16 residues. The germline V gene has CDR1 DFQATT and CDR2 SNEGSKA (reference sequence). The CDR3 DNA reads TGCAGTGCAACCTCCTCACCGGGACTAGGGAGTGAGACCCAGTACTTC. Translated, it gives CSATSSPGLGSETQYF.

This clonotype has ten or more counts. The rearrangement uses TRBV5-1 and TRBJ2-3, with TRBD1 matching 7 bases. Germline CDR1 SGHRS, CDR2 YFSETQ. The CDR3 runs 16 residues. V lost 4 bases and J lost 2; bases outside the gene matches: 10. In DNA, the CDR3 is TGCGCCAGCAGCCGTAACAGGGGAAGCGCCACAGATACGCAGTATTTT. Translation gives CASSRNRGSATDTQYF.

This clonotype was observed many times. The chain carries TRBV28 and TRBJ2-5; 8 nucleotides align to TRBD2. Germline assignment: CDR1 MDHEN and CDR2 SYDVKM. The ends lost 5 bases at V and 0 bases at J; junction bases unmatched: 5. The CDR3 covers 15 residues. The CDR3 DNA is TGTGCCAGCAGTCGAGCGGGGGAGCACCAAGAGACCCAGTACTTC. This codes for CASSRAGEHQETQYF.

This clonotype occurred many times. The chain links TRBV2 to TRBJ2-1; D may be TRBD1 (5 bases). Germline CDR1 is SNHLY and CDR2 is FYNNEI. V gave up 2 bases and J gave up 3 bases, with 8 bases separating them. The CDR3 is made up of 14 amino acids. CDR3 in DNA: TGTGCCAGCAGTGAAAGGACAAACTACAATGAGCAGTTCTTC. Translating it yields CASSERTNYNEQFF.

This clonotype was detected many times. The chain uses TRBV28 and TRBJ1-6, with a tentative D call TRBD1 (6 bases). This CDR3 has 15 amino acids. CDR1 is MDHEN and CDR2 is SYDVKM in the germline V gene. V lost 4 bases to trimming and J lost 9 bases, with 16 bases between them. DNA of the CDR3: TGTGCCAGCAGTTCCGACCGGGGGCCTGGTTCACCCCTCCACTTT. Translating it yields CASSSDRGPGSPLHF.

This clonotype showed up many times. This sequence joins TRBV5-1 and TRBJ2-3; D possibly corresponds to TRBD1 (5 bases). Germline V CDR1 and CDR2: SGHRS, YFSETQ. This CDR3 spans 15 amino acids. V lost 6 bases and J lost 6, with 20 bases in between. CDR3 coding DNA: TGCGCCAGCACCGAACGACGGGCGCCAGGGGATACGCAGTATTTT. Its protein is CASTERRAPGDTQYF. Using reference TRBV5-1 and TRBJ2-3 for the parts outside the CDR3, the full variable domain is KAGVTQTPRYLIKTRGQQVTLSCSPISGHRSVSWYQQTPGQGLQFLFEYFSETQRNKGNFPGRFSGRQFSNSRSEMNVSTLELGDSALYLCASTERRAPGDTQYFGPGTRLTVL.

This clonotype was found once. The gene calls are TRBV4-3 and TRBJ2-7; 16 bases line up with TRBD2. The CDR3 has 16 residues. After removal of 4 bases from V and 4 bases from J, the junction contained 4 bases not matched to a gene. CDR1 is LGHNA and CDR2 is YSLEER in the germline V gene. CDR3 amino acids: CASSPSGLAGGYEQYF. The CDR3 DNA reads TGCGCCAGCAGCCCCTCGGGACTAGCGGGAGGGTACGAGCAGTACTTC.

Remarks on this clonotype: Given a much more abundant clone one base away, this may be a read error. CDR3 loop: CASSIIRGGTDMQYF. The CDR3 DNA sequence: TGTGCCAGCAGTATCATCAGGGGAGGCACAGATATGCAGTATTTT. This chain links TRBV2 with TRBJ2-3; either TRBD1 or TRBD2 may fit D (6 bases each). Per the germline V gene, CDR1 is SNHLY and CDR2 is FYNNEI. The CDR3 runs to 15 residues. Together with reference TRBV2 and TRBJ2-3, the CDR3 gives the full variable domain: EPEVTQTPSHQVTQMGQEVILRCVPISNHLYFYWYRQILGQKVEFLVSFYNNEISEKSEIFDDQFSVERPDGSNFTLKIRSTKLEDSAMYFCASSIIRGGTDMQYFGPGTRLTVL.

This clonotype was found many times. The rearrangement uses TRBV20-1 and TRBJ2-5; 10 nucleotides match TRBD2. Germline values: CDR1 DFQATT, CDR2 SNEGSKA (reference sequence). The CDR3 extends over 16 amino acids. Trimming at V came to 6 bases and at J to 2 bases, leaving 12 bases not matched to a gene. The CDR3 DNA reads as TGCAGTGCCACCCCGGGACTAGCGATGCGGCAAGAGACCCAGTACTTC. Its protein is CSATPGLAMRQETQYF.

This clonotype occurred a few times. This sequence joins TRBV7-9 and TRBJ2-5; D might be TRBD1 (5 bases). Germline loops: CDR1 SEHNR, CDR2 FQNEAQ (reference sequence). V lost 5 bases and J lost 7, with 14 bases in between. The CDR3 totals 13 residues. Here the CDR3 reads CASSQPPGMTQYF. The CDR3 DNA follows: TGTGCCAGCAGCCAACCCCCAGGGATGACCCAGTACTTC.

In its sample, this clonotype was seen many times. The rearrangement joins TRBV20-1 to TRBJ2-7; D unresolved. Germline assignment: CDR1 DFQATT and CDR2 SNEGSKA (reference sequence). The CDR3 runs 13 residues. V lost 3 bases, J lost 3 bases, and 12 bases lay in between. CDR3 residues: CSASSQRGYEQYF. CDR3 nucleotides: TGCAGTGCTAGCTCACAGAGAGGCTACGAGCAGTACTTC.

A few counts support this clonotype. The chain joins TRBV5-1 to TRBJ2-7, with 9 bases aligning to TRBD2. This CDR3 is 17 amino acids long. V was clipped by 4 bases and J by 3 bases; unmatched bases: 14. Germline loops: CDR1 SGHRS, CDR2 YFSETQ. The CDR3: CASSPGQGSGGRYEQYF. The CDR3 DNA follows: TGCGCCAGCAGCCCGGGCCAGGGTAGCGGGGGCCGCTACGAGCAGTACTTC.